The 30 T cell receptor beta chains presented below share a single source sample, sequenced in a study of shared clonotypes between healthy human individuals. Assay: immunoSEQ multiplex PCR; the TCRdb copy retains only in-frame clones and omits some. The sample shows about 100,000 clones, around 68% of them seen only once. Sequencing was carried out using memory CD8+ T cells sorted from blood. Subset described: CD45RO+ cells pooled with CCR7-negative TemRA cells. The receptors were sampled from a woman aged 25-40 years in good health.

This clone was counted many times. V is TRBV11-2 and J is TRBJ2-1; tentatively, D is TRBD2 (5 bases). V dropped 2 bases and J dropped 6 bases, with 14 bases sitting between them. CDR1 SGHAT and CDR2 FQNNGV come from the germline V gene. The CDR3 sequence is 15 residues long. CDR3 loop: CASSLSPSPLNEQFF. The CDR3 DNA sequence: TGTGCCAGCAGCTTAAGCCCTAGCCCCCTCAATGAGCAGTTCTTC.

CDR3 in amino acids: CASSSTGIYPEAFF. CDR3 coding DNA: TGCGCCAGCAGCTCGACAGGAATATACCCTGAAGCTTTCTTT. V and J are TRBV5-1 and TRBJ1-1, with a tentative D call TRBD1 (6 bases). Trimming took off 3 bases at V and 6 bases at J, with 15 bases between the two ends. The CDR3 has 14 residues. The germline CDR1 and CDR2 sequences are SGHRS and YFSETQ.

This clone came up a few times. The gene calls are TRBV11-3 and TRBJ2-6; D is unclear. Germline CDR1 SGHNT, CDR2 YENEEA. Trimming stripped 4 bases from V and 2 bases from J, with 0 bases between. The CDR3 contains 12 residues. The CDR3 DNA follows: TGTGCCAGCAGCTCTGGGGCCAACGTCCTGACTTTC. Amino acid sequence: CASSSGANVLTF.

The chain couples TRBV4-1 to TRBJ1-1; D perhaps matches TRBD1 (6 bases). V lost 3 bases to trimming and J lost 6 bases, with 17 bases between them. CDR3 length: 15 amino acids. Germline-derived CDR1 and CDR2 are MGHRA and YSYEKL. Written as DNA, the CDR3 is TGCGCCAGCAGCCAGTTACAGGGATATAGCTCTGAAGCTTTCTTT. Amino acid sequence: CASSQLQGYSSEAFF.

The V gene is TRBV2, the J gene TRBJ1-1; D is undetermined. The CDR3 consists of 10 residues. V shed 8 bases and J shed 9 bases, with 10 bases lying between them. Germline V gives CDR1 SNHLY, CDR2 FYNNEI. CDR3 region: CASGRRQAFF. The DNA for the CDR3 is TGTGCCAGCGGTCGACGGCAAGCTTTCTTT.

This sequence joins TRBV7-8 and TRBJ2-7, with TRBD2 matching 11 bases. Germline V gene data show CDR1 as SGHVS and CDR2 as FQNEAQ. J lost 2 bases, V lost 4 bases, and 4 bases had no gene match. This CDR3 contains 15 residues. This chain's CDR3 is CASSSFSGRAYEQYF. The CDR3, as DNA: TGTGCCAGCAGCTCCTTTAGCGGGAGGGCCTACGAGCAGTACTTC.

V gene TRBV29-1 combines with J gene TRBJ2-7; D is uncertain. The CDR3 length is 14 residues. The germline CDR1 and CDR2 sequences are SQVTM and ANQGSEA. Trimming pared 0 bases from V and 1 base from J, leaving 10 bases between. CDR3 in amino acids: CSVEDRTGSYEQYF. In DNA form, the CDR3 reads TGCAGCGTTGAAGACCGGACGGGTTCCTACGAGCAGTACTTC.

J is TRBJ2-7 and V is TRBV5-4; D unclear. V was trimmed by 2 bases and J by 4 bases, leaving 7 bases between them. The CDR3 spans 12 residues. Germline V gene lookup returns CDR1 SGHNT and CDR2 YYREEE (reference sequence). In DNA, the CDR3 is TGTGCCAGCAGCTTAGGCGGATACGAGCAGTACTTC. This codes for CASSLGGYEQYF.

The V gene is TRBV19, the J gene TRBJ2-5; D is unclear. V gave up 7 bases and J gave up 6 bases, with 18 bases separating them. Per the germline V gene, CDR1 is LNHDA and CDR2 is SQIVND (reference sequence). The CDR3 contains 14 residues. DNA of the CDR3: TGTGCCAGTACCTGGGTTGGGGTTGGGAAGACCCAGTACTTC. Translated, it gives CASTWVGVGKTQYF.

The chain has TRBV28 and TRBJ1-1; 8 bases are shared with TRBD1. Germline V gene data show CDR1 as MDHEN and CDR2 as SYDVKM. The V gene end was trimmed by 4 bases and the J gene end by 5 bases; junction bases not matched to a gene: 6. The CDR3 extends over 14 amino acids. CDR3 region: CASSSTGGRTEAFF. CDR3 coding DNA: TGTGCCAGCAGTTCAACAGGGGGTAGGACTGAAGCTTTCTTT.

In its sample, this clone was seen a few times. The V call is TRBV15, the J call TRBJ2-7; no reliable D call. From germline, CDR1 is LNHNV and CDR2 YYDKDF (reference sequence). The CDR3 extends over 18 amino acids. The V end lost 0 bases, the J end lost 2 bases, and 20 bases lay between the germline ends. For the CDR3, the DNA is TGTGCCACCAGCAGAGATCTTTCCTTTGCGGAGTTGACCTACGAGCAGTACTTC. Its protein product is CATSRDLSFAELTYEQYF.

The table lists this clone with a few counts. The chain recombines TRBV9 with TRBJ2-7; D ambiguous. The length of the CDR3 is 14 residues. CDR1 SGDLS and CDR2 YYNGEE come from the germline V gene. V dropped 0 bases and J dropped 2 bases, with 9 bases sitting between them. The CDR3 here is CASSVDGEPYEQYF. CDR3 nucleotide sequence: TGTGCCAGCAGCGTAGATGGAGAACCCTACGAGCAGTACTTC.

The rearrangement uses TRBV29-1 and TRBJ2-2, with D hard to call. This CDR3 spans 10 amino acids. Germline-derived CDR1 and CDR2 are SQVTM and ANQGSEA. Trimming left V 7 bases short and J 7 bases short, with 7 bases between. The chain's CDR3 is CSADSGELFF. The CDR3 DNA sequence: TGCAGCGCTGATAGCGGGGAGCTGTTTTTT.

The rearrangement links TRBV14 to TRBJ2-7, with unresolved D. Per germline, CDR1 SGHDN and CDR2 FVKESK. The CDR3 loop spans 13 amino acids. Trimming cost V 4 bases and J 0 bases, with 7 bases left between them. The CDR3 loop reads CASSPLSSYEQYF. CDR3 nucleotides: TGTGCCAGCAGCCCACTGAGCTCCTACGAGCAGTACTTC.

The V call is TRBV27, the J call TRBJ2-7; possible D gene TRBD2, 5 bases. Germline V gives CDR1 MNHEY, CDR2 SMNVEV (reference sequence). V dropped 2 bases and J dropped 3 bases, with 23 bases sitting between them. There are 18 residues in the CDR3. CDR3 loop: CASSLKPRYRVRDYEQYF. Written as DNA, the CDR3 is TGTGCCAGCAGTTTAAAACCCCGTTATAGAGTCCGGGACTACGAGCAGTACTTC.

The chain joins TRBV25-1 to TRBJ1-4; 11 bases agree with TRBD1. J was trimmed by 0 bases and V by 3 bases; bases with no gene match: 6. CDR1 is MGHDK and CDR2 is SYGVNS in the germline V gene. CDR3 length: 18 residues. In nucleotides, the CDR3 is TGTGCCAGCAGTGATCCCGGGACAGGGGGTGCAACTAATGAAAAACTGTTTTTT. Its translation is CASSDPGTGGATNEKLFF.

V usage is TRBV2 and J usage is TRBJ2-7; 10 nucleotides agree with TRBD2. Germline V gives CDR1 SNHLY, CDR2 FYNNEI. V lost 6 bases, J lost 2 bases, and 7 bases stayed unmatched. The CDR3 is 15 residues long. The CDR3 spells CASSIGLAETYEQYF. CDR3 sequence (DNA): TGTGCCAGCAGCATAGGACTAGCGGAAACCTACGAGCAGTACTTC.

V and J are TRBV5-8 and TRBJ1-1, with D perhaps matching TRBD1 (5 bases). Germline values: CDR1 SGHTS, CDR2 YDEGEE. Trimming removed 2 bases from V and 2 bases from J, with 16 bases in between. This CDR3 region has 16 residues. The CDR3 sequence: CASSFRFRGANTEAFF. The CDR3 coding sequence is TGTGCCAGCAGCTTTAGGTTCCGAGGGGCCAACACTGAAGCTTTCTTT.

This clone was counted between two and nine times. This sequence joins TRBV6-1 and TRBJ1-3; 7 bases align to TRBD1. Germline CDR1 reads MNHNS; CDR2 reads SASEGT. J lost 2 bases, V lost 3 bases, and 16 bases had no gene match. This CDR3 contains 19 residues. The CDR3 DNA reads TGTGCCAGCAGTGACCGGACAGGACTTCGCGGACCTCCTGGAAACACCATATATTTT. It is translated as CASSDRTGLRGPPGNTIYF.

This clone occurred a few times. This chain connects TRBV28 to TRBJ1-2; maybe TRBD1 (6 bases). V was trimmed by 3 bases and J by 3 bases, leaving 20 bases between them. The germline gives CDR1 MDHEN, CDR2 SYDVKM. The CDR3 has 17 residues. Here the CDR3 DNA reads TGTGCCAGCAGTTTCTTTGGTCTCGGGGGCAGGGACTATGGCTACACCTTC. Encoded protein: CASSFFGLGGRDYGYTF.

CDR3 protein: CASSFPSATEINTGELFF. Written as DNA, the CDR3 is TGTGCCAGCAGCTTCCCTAGTGCGACAGAAATAAACACCGGGGAGCTGTTTTTT. The J gene is TRBJ2-2, the V gene TRBV7-9, with D perhaps TRBD1 (5 bases). Between the trimmed V and J ends, which lost 3 bases and 2 bases, there was a span of 19 bases. This CDR3 has 18 residues. Per the germline V gene, CDR1 is SEHNR and CDR2 is FQNEAQ (reference sequence).

This clone has just a few counts. This rearrangement joins TRBV5-6 to TRBJ1-5, with D unclear. Trimming took off 1 base at V and 3 bases at J, with 8 bases between the two ends. The CDR3 contains 14 residues. Germline V gene lookup returns CDR1 SGHDT and CDR2 YYEEEE. The CDR3: CASSLWMLNQPQHF. The CDR3 DNA follows: TGTGCCAGCAGCTTGTGGATGCTCAATCAGCCCCAGCATTTT.

The chain carries TRBV10-3 and TRBJ1-2; 8 bases agree with TRBD1. Germline-derived CDR1 and CDR2 are ENHRY and SYGVKD. V gave up 11 bases and J gave up 2 bases; unmatched junction bases: 16. The CDR3 spans 16 residues. DNA for the CDR3: TGTGCCTCTATCTTATCCCCGGGACAGGCAAACTATGGCTACACCTTC. This codes for CASILSPGQANYGYTF.

This chain connects TRBV6-4 to TRBJ2-3; 7 bases are a match to TRBD2. Trimming at V came to 0 bases and at J to 2 bases, leaving 5 bases not matched to a gene. The CDR3 sequence is 16 residues long. The germline V gene encodes CDR1 MRHNA and CDR2 SNTAGT. The CDR3 nucleotides are TGTGCCAGCAGTGACTCGGCTAGCGGCACCACAGATACGCAGTATTTT. Translated: CASSDSASGTTDTQYF.

This clone was counted a few times. J is TRBJ1-1 and V is TRBV27; D may be TRBD1 (6 bases). Trimming removed 6 bases at V and 1 base at J, with 15 bases between. The CDR3 sequence is 15 residues long. From germline, CDR1 is MNHEY and CDR2 SMNVEV (reference sequence). The CDR3 sequence: CASSLKRGTNTEAFF. CDR3 bases: TGTGCCAGCAGCTTGAAGAGGGGGACGAACACTGAAGCTTTCTTT.

The chain couples TRBV7-9 to TRBJ1-3; D not resolved. Germline V gene data show CDR1 as SEHNR and CDR2 as FQNEAQ (reference sequence). Trimming took off 5 bases at V and 0 bases at J, with 11 bases between the two ends. The CDR3 consists of 15 residues. The CDR3 DNA reads as TGTGCCAGCAGCGGAGAATCAGCCTCTGGAAACACCATATATTTT. This translates into CASSGESASGNTIYF.

The rearrangement joins TRBV28 to TRBJ2-1, with a weak D call TRBD2 (6 bases). V was pared by 11 bases and J by 3 bases, with 14 bases between. The CDR3 sequence is 13 residues long. Germline V gives CDR1 MDHEN, CDR2 SYDVKM. CDR3 region: CAATSGLYNEQFF. DNA of the CDR3: TGTGCCGCGACTAGTGGTCTCTACAATGAGCAGTTCTTC.

The V gene is TRBV5-6, the J gene TRBJ2-2; 10 nucleotides match TRBD2. The V and J ends lost 3 bases and 0 bases, in that order; junction bases with no gene match: 8. Per the germline V gene, CDR1 is SGHDT and CDR2 is YYEEEE. The length of the CDR3 is 18 residues. The CDR3 nucleotides read TGTGCCAGCAGCTGGGGACTAGCGCAATTCGCGAACACCGGGGAGCTGTTTTTT. Its protein is CASSWGLAQFANTGELFF.

The chain has TRBV11-2 and TRBJ2-5, with D uncertain. The end of the DNA is better explained by TRBJ2-7, so the J call may be wrong. The CDR3 spans 14 residues. CDR1 and CDR2 from the germline V gene are SGHAT and FQNNGV. The CDR3 is CASSLARSSYEQYF. CDR3 nucleotides: TGTGCCAGCAGCTTAGCAAGAAGCTCCTACGAGCAGTACTTC.

The chain employs TRBV4-1 and TRBJ2-1, with D uncertain. This CDR3 has 19 amino acids. Trimming shortened V by 0 bases and J by 4 bases, and 22 bases separated the two germline ends. Germline CDR1 is MGHRA and CDR2 is YSYEKL. For the CDR3, the DNA is TGCGCCAGCAGCCAAGATCGAGTGGTTGGATTGTCAATTTACAATGAGCAGTTCTTC. It codes for CASSQDRVVGLSIYNEQFF.